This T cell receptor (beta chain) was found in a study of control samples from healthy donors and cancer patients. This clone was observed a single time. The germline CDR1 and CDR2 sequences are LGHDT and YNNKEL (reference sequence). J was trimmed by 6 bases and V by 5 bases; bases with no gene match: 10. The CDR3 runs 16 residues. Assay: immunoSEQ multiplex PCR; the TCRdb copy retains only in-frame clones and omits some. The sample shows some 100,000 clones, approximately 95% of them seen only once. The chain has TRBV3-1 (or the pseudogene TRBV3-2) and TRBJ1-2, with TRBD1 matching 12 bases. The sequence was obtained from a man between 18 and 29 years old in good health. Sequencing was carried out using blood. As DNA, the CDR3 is TGTGCCAGCAGCTACGGGACAGGGGGCATCAGCGATGGCTACACCTTC. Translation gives CASSYGTGGISDGYTF.